These T cell receptor beta chains were read from a single sample in a study of CD8 T cells in ankylosing spondylitis. TCRdb re-analysed the 5' RACE reads in MiXCR, keeping a single row per CDR3 protein. The sample includes more than 600,000 distinct CDR3 sequences, roughly 19% of them seen just once. Source material: blood, either unsorted or a sorted T cell fraction (not recorded which). The receptors were sampled from a male donor with ankylosing spondylitis. CDR3s include the opening cysteine and the closing phenylalanine or tryptophan. The D gene is left open where the match is weak. A row's size may be missing; if present it is once, few, many or a size class.

TRBV27	.	TRBJ2-5	few	TGTGCCAGCAGTTTATCGTACATGGGGCTTCAGTCCCAAGAGACCCAGTACTTC	CASSLSYMGLQSQETQYF
TRBV7-8	TRBD2	TRBJ2-5	.	TGTGCCAGCAGCTTGGGACTAGCGCCTACACAAGAGACCCAGTACTTC	CASSLGLAPTQETQYF
TRBV14	.	TRBJ2-5	few	TGTGCCAGCAGCCAAGACTGGGGGGTCCAAGAGACCCAGTACTTC	CASSQDWGVQETQYF
TRBV7-2	.	TRBJ2-2	.	TGTGCCAGCAGCTTTAGGCGGCACACCGGGGAGCTGTTTTTT	CASSFRRHTGELFF
TRBV28	.	TRBJ2-7	.	TGTGCCAGCAGTTTGTACAGTACCTACGAGCAGTACTTC	CASSLYSTYEQYF
TRBV6-2/TRBV6-3	TRBD1	TRBJ2-1	few	TGTGCCAGCAGTACCCGACAGGGGGTGATCTACAATGAGCAGTTCTTC	CASSTRQGVIYNEQFF
TRBV11-3	TRBD2	TRBJ2-1	few	TGTGCCAGCAGCCCTGGGACTAGCGGGGGCAACTACAATGAGCAGTTCTTC	CASSPGTSGGNYNEQFF
TRBV20-1	.	TRBJ2-2	.	TGCAGTGCTAGAGATTTGGCTGGGTACACCGGGGAGCTGTTTTTT	CSARDLAGYTGELFF
TRBV12-3/TRBV12-4	.	TRBJ2-2	.	TGTGCCAGCAGTTTTAGAGCAGGCCGACTAAGCGGCACCGGGGAGCTGTTTTTT	CASSFRAGRLSGTGELFF
TRBV20-1	TRBD2	TRBJ2-1	few	TGCAGTGCCAGACCTAGCGGGAAGAGGAATGAGCAGTTCTTC	CSARPSGKRNEQFF
TRBV6-1	.	TRBJ1-5	.	TGTGCCAGCAGAAGAAGGAGGGGCAATCAGCCCCAGCATTTT	CASRRRRGNQPQHF
TRBV30	.	TRBJ2-7	.	TGTGCCGTGGCGAACTATGACTACGAGCAGTACTTC	CAVANYDYEQYF
TRBV20-1	.	TRBJ2-5	.	TGCAGTGCCCCGGTCAGCGGAAAAAAAGAGACCCAGTACTTC	CSAPVSGKKETQYF
TRBV18	TRBD1	TRBJ2-1	.	TGTGCCAGCTCACCGGGACAGGGGATATCCTACAATGAGCAGTTCTTC	CASSPGQGISYNEQFF
TRBV3-1	.	TRBJ1-1	.	TGTGCCAGCAGCCAAGATGCGGGTATCCTGAACACTGAAGCTTTCTTT	CASSQDAGILNTEAFF
TRBV30	.	TRBJ1-4	.	TGTGCCTCCGAGACGCAAATCGGTGAAAAACTGTTTTTT	CASETQIGEKLFF
TRBV6-5	.	TRBJ2-3	.	TGTGCCAGCAGTTACCGACAGAGCACAGATACGCAGTATTTT	CASSYRQSTDTQYF
TRBV30	TRBD1	TRBJ2-7	few	TGTGCCGGACAGGGGGCCTACGAGCAGTACTTC	CAGQGAYEQYF
TRBV12-3/TRBV12-4	.	TRBJ1-2	.	TGTGCCAGCAGTTTAGGTACGGCGGACTATGGCTACACCTTC	CASSLGTADYGYTF
TRBV9	.	TRBJ1-1	.	TGTGCCAGCAGCGTAGGCAAGCGGACTGAAGCTTTCTTT	CASSVGKRTEAFF
TRBV29-1	.	TRBJ2-3	few	TGCAGCGTGCCGGGGGCGGCAGATACGCAGTATTTT	CSVPGAADTQYF
TRBV9	.	TRBJ2-7	.	TGTGCCAGCAGCTCCAGGGCCGGCGAGCAGTACTTC	CASSSRAGEQYF
TRBV2	TRBD1	TRBJ2-3	.	TGTGCCAGCAGGGAACCGACAGGGAATCAAGATACGCAGTATTTT	CASREPTGNQDTQYF
TRBV5-1	TRBD2	TRBJ2-2	.	TGCGCCAAAAAGCGGGAGCCCGGGGAGCTGTTTTTT	CAKKREPGELFF
TRBV6-5	TRBD1	TRBJ2-2	.	TGTGCCAGCAGTTACACCCCCAACCCCGGACAGGGAGGATTCGGGGAGCTGTTTTTT	CASSYTPNPGQGGFGELFF
TRBV7-9	.	TRBJ2-1	.	TGTGCCAGCAGCCCTGACGGACGGAGCTCCTACAATGAGCAGTTCTTC	CASSPDGRSSYNEQFF